This TCR beta chain comes out of a study of T cells after somatic rescue of genetic block. Clones were sequenced by immunoSEQ multiplex PCR, and TCRdb holds only the in-frame ones, with some missing. The sample includes more than 13,000 clones, approximately 70% of them seen just once. Deletions cut 1 base from V and 4 bases from J, with 7 bases between. This CDR3 has 14 residues. Per germline, CDR1 MGHRA and CDR2 YSYEKL. The receptor was derived from a man between 18 and 35 years old. Source material: peripheral blood mononuclear cells (PBMCs). The genes are TRBV4-1 and TRBJ1-4, with D unclear. The CDR3 nucleotides are TGCGCCAGCAGCCAAGCCTTCTTTAATGAAAAACTGTTTTTT. This sequence encodes CASSQAFFNEKLFF.